The 18 T cell receptor beta chains below were found in one sample sequenced in a study of shared clonotypes between healthy human individuals. Profiling relied on immunoSEQ multiplex PCR, and the TCRdb table lists in-frame clones only, not all of them. Of about 1.5 million clones listed, 95% to 99% are singletons. The sequenced material came from naive CD4+ T cells sorted from blood. Subset defined: CD45RA+ positively selected. The receptors were sampled from a man aged 30-40 years in good health.

The V gene is TRBV10-3, the J gene TRBJ2-1, with 9 positions matching TRBD2. V lost 5 bases to trimming and J lost 6 bases; unmatched junction nucleotides: 11. The CDR3 has 16 residues. Germline lookup yields CDR1 ENHRY and CDR2 SYGVKD. DNA of the CDR3: TGTGCCATCAGTCCGGGGGCGGGAGGGCCAGGCAATGAGCAGTTCTTC. Amino acid sequence: CAISPGAGGPGNEQFF.

The chain couples TRBV4-2 to TRBJ2-2; tentatively, D is TRBD2 (5 bases). Germline V gives CDR1 LGHNA, CDR2 YNFKEQ. The length of the CDR3 is 13 residues. The V gene lost 5 bases and the J gene lost 9 bases, with 13 bases spanning the gap. CDR3 nucleotide sequence: TGTGCCAGCAGCGTCTCGGAGGTTCGGGAGCTGTTTTTT. This translates into CASSVSEVRELFF.

This rearrangement joins TRBV10-2 to TRBJ2-1; TRBD2 matches 14 bases. The V gene's germline CDR1 is WSHSY and CDR2 SAAADI. After removal of 8 bases from V and 9 bases from J, the junction contained 6 bases not matched to a gene. The CDR3 is 14 amino acids. The CDR3 spells CASGGLAGAGEQFF. CDR3 DNA: TGCGCCAGCGGGGGACTAGCGGGAGCAGGTGAGCAGTTCTTC.

The chain joins TRBV27 to TRBJ1-5; 7 bases line up with TRBD1. V lost 6 bases and J lost 6; bases outside the gene matches: 8. The CDR3 consists of 14 residues. CDR1 and CDR2 (germline): MNHEY, SMNVEV (reference sequence). The CDR3: CASRPQGVSQPQHF. CDR3 coding DNA: TGTGCCAGCAGACCCCAGGGGGTATCTCAGCCCCAGCATTTT.

The chain combines TRBV7-2 with TRBJ2-7, with 8 bases identical to TRBD1. After removal of 5 bases from V and 3 bases from J, the junction contained 3 bases not matched to a gene. Germline V gives CDR1 SGHTA, CDR2 FQGNSA. This CDR3 has 13 residues. CDR3 sequence (DNA): TGTGCCAGCAGCCGGACAGGGTTCTACGAGCAGTACTTC. Its protein is CASSRTGFYEQYF.

This sequence joins TRBV7-6 and TRBJ2-7, with D possibly being TRBD1 (6 bases). The V gene lost 4 bases and the J gene lost 2 bases, with 12 bases spanning the gap. Germline V gene data show CDR1 as SGHVS and CDR2 as FNYEAQ. CDR3 size: 14 residues. In DNA form, the CDR3 reads TGTGCCAGCAGCTCGCAGGGGCCTACCTACGAGCAGTACTTC. Translating it yields CASSSQGPTYEQYF. The full variable domain, in which reference TRBV7-6 and TRBJ2-7 provide the parts outside the CDR3, is GAGVSQSPRYKVTKRGQDVALRCDPISGHVSLYWYRQALGQGPEFLTYFNYEAQQDKSGLPNDRFSAERPEGSISTLTIQRTEQRDSAMYRCASSSQGPTYEQYFGPGTRLTVT.

This sequence joins TRBV29-1 and TRBJ1-2, with D possibly being TRBD1 (5 bases). The V gene lost 7 bases and the J gene lost 1 base, with 16 bases spanning the gap. The CDR3 sequence is 14 residues long. CDR1 is SQVTM, CDR2 ANQGSEA, per germline. The CDR3 protein is CSARRDGNNYGYTF. Here the CDR3 DNA reads TGCAGCGCTCGGAGGGACGGAAATAACTATGGCTACACCTTC.

This CDR3 reads CASSQLTGAPVTGELFF. The DNA of the CDR3 is TGTGCCAGCAGCCAACTCACAGGGGCGCCGGTCACCGGGGAGCTGTTTTTT. V usage is TRBV11-2 and J usage is TRBJ2-2; 7 bases map to TRBD1. The germline gives CDR1 SGHAT, CDR2 FQNNGV. The V and J ends lost 5 bases and 4 bases, in that order; junction bases with no gene match: 13. CDR3 length: 17 residues.

The chain is built from TRBV5-1 and TRBJ2-4; 7 bases match TRBD1. Germline-derived CDR1 and CDR2 are SGHRS and YFSETQ. CDR3 size: 14 residues. V dropped 3 bases and J dropped 7; count of bases not matched to a gene: 7. In DNA, the CDR3 is TGCGCCAGCAGCTCACAGGGGTTGGGCAACATTCAGTACTTC. This encodes CASSSQGLGNIQYF.

About this clone: This sample includes further DNA sequences coding for the same CDR3. This chain joins TRBV11-2 and TRBJ2-2; D uncertain. With 3 bases removed from V and 0 bases from J, the gap between germline ends came to 5 bases. Looked up from germline, CDR1 is SGHAT and CDR2 is FQNNGV. This CDR3 spans 14 amino acids. The CDR3 reads CASSFGANTGELFF. For the CDR3, the DNA is TGTGCCAGCAGCTTCGGCGCGAACACCGGGGAGCTGTTTTTT.

The chain links TRBV5-1 to TRBJ2-3; 10 nucleotides align to TRBD2. CDR3 length: 17 residues. CDR1 and CDR2 (germline): SGHRS, YFSETQ. The trim removed 4 bases at V and 8 bases at J, leaving 16 bases unmatched. This CDR3 is CASSRLAGEVTHGTQYF. The CDR3 coding sequence is TGCGCCAGCAGCCGACTAGCGGGCGAGGTAACACACGGTACGCAGTATTTT. The variable domain in full, completed from reference TRBV5-1 and TRBJ2-3, reads KAGVTQTPRYLIKTRGQQVTLSCSPISGHRSVSWYQQTPGQGLQFLFEYFSETQRNKGNFPGRFSGRQFSNSRSEMNVSTLELGDSALYLCASSRLAGEVTHGTQYFGPGTRLTVL.

The chain uses TRBV18 and TRBJ1-2, with a weak D call TRBD1 (6 bases). V shed 3 bases and J shed 5 bases, with 19 bases lying between them. In germline, CDR1 is KGHSH, CDR2 LQKENI. The CDR3 sequence is 16 residues long. The CDR3 sequence: CASSPATGTTEYGYTF. The DNA for the CDR3 is TGTGCCAGCTCACCCGCTACCGGGACAACTGAGTATGGCTACACCTTC.

The chain employs TRBV28 and TRBJ1-5; D is unclear. There are 14 residues in the CDR3. V was shortened by 3 bases and J by 1 base, with 7 bases between the two germline ends. CDR1 is MDHEN and CDR2 is SYDVKM in the germline V gene. CDR3 coding DNA: TGTGCCAGCAGTTTTTGGCGAAGCAATCAGCCCCAGCATTTT. It specifies CASSFWRSNQPQHF. The full variable domain, completed using reference TRBV28 and TRBJ1-5, is DVKVTQSSRYLVKRTGEKVFLECVQDMDHENMFWYRQDPGLGLRLIYFSYDVKMKEKGDIPEGYSVSREKKERFSLILESASTNQTSMYLCASSFWRSNQPQHFGDGTRLSIL.

As for this clone: One end of the junction varies from germline; a read error may be responsible. The chain is built from TRBV7-7 and TRBJ2-7, with D maybe TRBD2 (5 bases). Germline V lookup: CDR1 SSHAT, CDR2 FNYEAQ (reference sequence). The CDR3 extends over 13 amino acids. CDR3 in amino acids: CASSPSTSNEQYF. The DNA for the CDR3 is TGTGCTAGCAGCCCCAGCACTAGTAACGAGCAGTACTTC. Together with reference TRBV7-7 and TRBJ2-7, the CDR3 gives the full variable domain: GAGVSQSPRYKVTKRGQDVTLRCDPISSHATLYWYQQALGQGPEFLTYFNYEAQPDKSGLPSDRFSAERPEGSISTLTIQRTEQRDSAMYRCASSPSTSNEQYFGPGTRLTVT.

This rearrangement joins TRBV5-3 to TRBJ1-5; 7 positions match TRBD1. TRBV5-3 belongs to the ORF category, with a function that is uncertain. Losses at the gene ends were 3 bases for V and 1 base for J; bases not matched to a gene: 10. CDR3 length: 17 residues. This CDR3 is CARSCWTGGSSNQPQHF. The CDR3 bases are TGTGCCAGAAGCTGCTGGACAGGCGGAAGCAGCAATCAGCCCCAGCATTTT.

The gene calls are TRBV7-2 and TRBJ1-2; D is possibly TRBD1 (6 bases). Trimming left V 5 bases short and J 5 bases short, with 15 bases between. CDR3 size: 14 residues. Germline lookup yields CDR1 SGHTA and CDR2 FQGNSA. CDR3 nucleotides: TGTGCCAGCAGCACGGACAGTGGCCGTTATGGCTACACCTTC. Its translation is CASSTDSGRYGYTF.

The chain uses TRBV6-1 and TRBJ2-1, with a tentative D call TRBD2 (6 bases). This CDR3 region has 15 residues. Per the germline V gene, CDR1 is MNHNS and CDR2 is SASEGT. Trimming took off 3 bases at V and 7 bases at J, with 16 bases between the two ends. Written as DNA, the CDR3 is TGTGCCAGCAGTGACACGGGACTCCTGAGGAATGAGCAGTTCTTC. It codes for CASSDTGLLRNEQFF.

The chain uses TRBV28 and TRBJ2-6; no definite D call. The CDR3 is 14 amino acids. Germline assignment: CDR1 MDHEN and CDR2 SYDVKM. V was shortened by 8 bases and J by 1 base, with 9 bases between the two germline ends. The CDR3 region has the DNA TGTGCCAGCGCGGAAACTTCTGGGGCCAACGTCCTGACTTTC. This translates into CASAETSGANVLTF.